These T cell receptor beta chains were read from a single sample in a study of regulatory and conventional T cells in breast cancer. TCRdb processed the PCR reads anew with MiXCR; each CDR3 protein has one entry. The top ten hold roughly 6.1% of the sample, which has approximately 9,600 distinct CDR3 sequences, about 35% seen once. The specimen sequenced was conventional T cells from blood. These receptors all stem from a male donor in good health. The CDR3 runs from the conserved cysteine through the conserved F or W. The order of the fields is J gene, clone size, V gene, D gene, CDR3 protein, CDR3 DNA. D genes are given only for firm matches. Some rows have no size entry. The others give once, few or many, or a class for an expanded clone.

>TRBJ1-5|NA|TRBV5-6|NA
CASSSTVLTANQPQHF
TGTGCCAGCAGCTCGACGGTGCTGACGGCCAATCAGCCCCAGCATTTT
>TRBJ1-5|few|TRBV29-1|NA
CSVGENSNQPQHF
TGCAGCGTTGGCGAGAATAGCAATCAGCCCCAGCATTTT
>TRBJ1-4|NA|TRBV18|TRBD1
CASSPGTGLEELFF
TGTGCCAGCTCACCCGGGACAGGTCTTGAAGAACTGTTTTTT
>TRBJ2-3|NA|TRBV7-2|TRBD2
CASSLLNSGVTDTQYF
TGTGCCAGCAGCTTGTTGAATAGCGGGGTCACAGATACGCAGTATTTT
>TRBJ1-1|NA|TRBV10-3|TRBD1
CAITGTANTEAFF
TGTGCCATCACGGGGACAGCGAACACTGAAGCTTTCTTT
>TRBJ2-7|NA|TRBV5-1|TRBD2
CASSSLAGDYEQYF
TGCGCCAGCAGCTCACTAGCGGGGGATTACGAGCAGTACTTC
>TRBJ2-3|NA|TRBV11-3|TRBD2
CASSLIRGGPDTQYF
TGTGCCAGCAGTTTAATTCGCGGGGGACCAGATACGCAGTATTTT
>TRBJ2-1|NA|TRBV10-2|TRBD2
CASSRLAGRNEQFF
TGCGCCAGCAGTCGACTAGCGGGGAGGAATGAGCAGTTCTTC
>TRBJ1-5|NA|TRBV27|TRBD1
CASSPGQGGYSNQPQHF
TGTGCCAGCAGTCCGGGACAGGGGGGGTATAGCAATCAGCCCCAGCATTTT
>TRBJ1-1|medium-sized|TRBV19|TRBD1
CASRGQGAKAEAFF
TGTGCCAGTAGGGGACAGGGGGCTAAGGCTGAAGCTTTCTTT
>TRBJ2-1|NA|TRBV28|TRBD1
CASSLPGQGANEQFF
TGTGCCAGCAGCCTGCCGGGACAGGGAGCGAATGAGCAGTTCTTC
>TRBJ1-6|many|TRBV5-8|TRBD1
CASSLETGVENSPLHF
TGTGCCAGCAGCTTGGAAACAGGGGTAGAGAATTCACCCCTCCACTTT
>TRBJ2-7|few|TRBV20-1|NA
CSASEGKEQYF
TGCAGTGCTAGCGAGGGGAAGGAGCAGTACTTC